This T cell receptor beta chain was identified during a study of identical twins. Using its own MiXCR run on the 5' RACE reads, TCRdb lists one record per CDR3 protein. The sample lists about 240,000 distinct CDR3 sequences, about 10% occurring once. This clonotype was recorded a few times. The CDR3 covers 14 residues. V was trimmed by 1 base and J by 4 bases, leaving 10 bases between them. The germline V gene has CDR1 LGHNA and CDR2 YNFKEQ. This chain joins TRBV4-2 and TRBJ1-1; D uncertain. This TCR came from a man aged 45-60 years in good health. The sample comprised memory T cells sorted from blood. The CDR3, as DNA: TGTGCCAGCAGCCAAGGGTCTACGGCCACTGAAGCTTTCTTT. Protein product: CASSQGSTATEAFF.